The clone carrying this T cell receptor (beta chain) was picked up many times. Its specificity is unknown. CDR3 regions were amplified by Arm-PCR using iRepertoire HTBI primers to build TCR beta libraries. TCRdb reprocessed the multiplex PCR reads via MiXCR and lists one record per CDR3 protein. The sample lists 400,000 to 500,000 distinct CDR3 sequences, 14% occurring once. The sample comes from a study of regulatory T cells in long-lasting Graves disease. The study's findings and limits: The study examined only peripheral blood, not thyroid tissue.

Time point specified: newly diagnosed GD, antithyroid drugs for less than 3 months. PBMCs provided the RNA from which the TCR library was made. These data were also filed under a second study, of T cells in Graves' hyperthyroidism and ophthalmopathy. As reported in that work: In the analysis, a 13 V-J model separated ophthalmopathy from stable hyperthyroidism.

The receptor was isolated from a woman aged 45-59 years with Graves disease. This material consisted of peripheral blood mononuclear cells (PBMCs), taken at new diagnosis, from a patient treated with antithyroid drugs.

The CDR3 sequence: CSAPTGDTEAFF. The CDR3 DNA reads as TGCAGTGCCCCGACTGGGGACACTGAAGCTTTCTTT. V usage is TRBV20-1 and J usage is TRBJ1-1; D gene unclear. This CDR3 has 12 residues. The germline V and J ends were trimmed by 6 bases and 3 bases, with 11 bases remaining between them. Germline assignment: CDR1 DFQATT and CDR2 SNEGSKA (reference sequence).